The rows below give T cell receptor beta chains drawn from one sample of a study of OX40 agonist ivuxolimab in advanced cancers. TCRdb's copy holds only in-frame clones and misses some; the assay was immunoSEQ multiplex PCR. The data hold tens of thousands of clones, with about nine tenths observed a single time. Material: CD4+ or CD8+ T cells sorted from blood, obtained in a trial of the OX40 agonist ivuxolimab. These receptors originate from an adult with an advanced solid tumor such as melanoma, head and neck, liver or kidney cancer. CDR3s include the opening cysteine and the closing phenylalanine or tryptophan. The order of the fields is clone size, V gene, J gene, D gene, CDR3 DNA, CDR3 protein. D genes are given only for firm matches. Size values are once, few and many counts, or a class for expanded clones, and some rows have none.

size: -; V: TRBV6-1; J: TRBJ1-1; D: -; DNA: TGTGCCAGCAACAGAATAGCGATTACTGAAGCTTTCTTT; CDR3: CASNRIAITEAFF
size: -; V: TRBV28; J: TRBJ2-7; D: -; DNA: TGTGCCAGCAGTCGGGTGAGGAACTACGAGCAGTACTTC; CDR3: CASSRVRNYEQYF
size: once; V: TRBV14; J: TRBJ1-2; D: -; DNA: TGTGCCAGCAGCCAAGTCCTCGGTAATGGCTACACCTTC; CDR3: CASSQVLGNGYTF
size: -; V: TRBV5-1; J: TRBJ2-1; D: -; DNA: TGCGCCAGCAGCCTAACGACTACGAGCTCCTACAATGAGCAGTTCTTC; CDR3: CASSLTTTSSYNEQFF
size: -; V: TRBV6-1; J: TRBJ2-1; D: -; DNA: TGTGCCAGCAAAATTACTAGCAGTTTCAATGAGCAGTTCTTC; CDR3: CASKITSSFNEQFF
size: -; V: TRBV19; J: TRBJ1-5; D: TRBD1; DNA: TGTGCCAGTGACAGGGGACGCAATCAGCCCCAGCATTTT; CDR3: CASDRGRNQPQHF
size: -; V: TRBV30; J: TRBJ2-1; D: TRBD2; DNA: TGTGCCTGGAGTCGCTTGACTAGCGTATACAATGAGCAGTTCTTC; CDR3: CAWSRLTSVYNEQFF
size: -; V: TRBV7-3; J: TRBJ2-1; D: TRBD1; DNA: TGTGCCAGCAGCCTTCAGGGGGCGGGCGGGAACTCCTACAATGAGCAGTTCTTC; CDR3: CASSLQGAGGNSYNEQFF
size: -; V: TRBV19; J: TRBJ2-7; D: TRBD1; DNA: TGTGCCAGTAGTTATTCGGGACAGGGCCTCCTCCCCGAGCAGTACTTC; CDR3: CASSYSGQGLLPEQYF
size: few; V: TRBV6-1; J: TRBJ2-5; D: -; DNA: TGTGCCAGCAGTGACGAGCGGATAGGGACCCAGTACTTC; CDR3: CASSDERIGTQYF
size: once; V: TRBV5-4; J: TRBJ1-5; D: TRBD1; DNA: TGTGCCAGCAGTCTACAGGGGGGGGAACAGCCCCAGCATTTT; CDR3: CASSLQGGEQPQHF
size: -; V: TRBV4-1; J: TRBJ2-7; D: TRBD2; DNA: TGCGCCAGCAGCCAAGTGGGACTAGCGGGAACCTACGAGCAGTACTTC; CDR3: CASSQVGLAGTYEQYF
size: -; V: TRBV13; J: TRBJ1-2; D: TRBD1; DNA: TGTGCCAGCAGCCTAGCAGGGACAGGGCCTACCTATGGCTACACCTTC; CDR3: CASSLAGTGPTYGYTF
size: -; V: TRBV11-3; J: TRBJ2-7; D: TRBD1; DNA: TGTGCCAGCAGCCGGGACAGCCACGAGCAGTACTTC; CDR3: CASSRDSHEQYF
size: -; V: TRBV19; J: TRBJ1-2; D: TRBD1; DNA: TGTGCCAGTACCGCACCACGGACAGGAATCTTTGGCTACACCTTC; CDR3: CASTAPRTGIFGYTF
size: once; V: TRBV30; J: TRBJ2-7; D: -; DNA: TGTGCCTGGAGGGAGGGATACTCCTACGAGCAGTACTTC; CDR3: CAWREGYSYEQYF
size: once; V: TRBV28; J: TRBJ1-3; D: -; DNA: TGTGCCAGCATCGGTCCTCGACGCGACTCTGGAAACACCATATATTTT; CDR3: CASIGPRRDSGNTIYF
size: -; V: TRBV15; J: TRBJ1-1; D: -; DNA: TGTGCCACCAGCAGAGTTGGGGGGGCGGACACTGAAGCTTTCTTT; CDR3: CATSRVGGADTEAFF
size: once; V: TRBV29-1; J: TRBJ2-2; D: -; DNA: TGCAGCGTGTCGCGGACGGCGAACACCGGGGAGCTGTTTTTT; CDR3: CSVSRTANTGELFF
size: -; V: TRBV7-8; J: TRBJ2-1; D: TRBD2; DNA: TGTGCCAGCAGCCTACAGCGGGAGGTAAACAATGAGCAGTTCTTC; CDR3: CASSLQREVNNEQFF
size: -; V: TRBV4-2; J: TRBJ1-2; D: -; DNA: TGTGCCAGCAGCCTTCGTTGGGGGGCGGAACACTATGGCTACACCTTC; CDR3: CASSLRWGAEHYGYTF
size: once; V: TRBV5-5; J: TRBJ1-2; D: -; DNA: TGTGCCAGCAGCTTAGGGGTGGGAAACTATGGCTACACCTTC; CDR3: CASSLGVGNYGYTF
size: -; V: TRBV15; J: TRBJ2-7; D: TRBD2; DNA: TGTGCCACCAGCAGAGATGAAGGGTTAATAGCGGGGTCCTACGAGCAGTACTTC; CDR3: CATSRDEGLIAGSYEQYF
size: few; V: TRBV7-9; J: TRBJ1-4; D: -; DNA: TGTGCCAGCAGCTTAGGGCTCAGCAGTAATGAAAAACTGTTTTTT; CDR3: CASSLGLSSNEKLFF
size: -; V: TRBV7-2; J: TRBJ2-7; D: TRBD1; DNA: TGTGCCAGCAGCGGGAGACAGGGGTCGAACTACGAGCAGTACTTC; CDR3: CASSGRQGSNYEQYF
size: few; V: TRBV19; J: TRBJ2-7; D: TRBD1; DNA: TGTGCCAGTAGCACCGGGACAGCCGTGGGGGAGCAGTACTTC; CDR3: CASSTGTAVGEQYF
size: -; V: TRBV30; J: TRBJ2-6; D: -; DNA: TGTGCCTGGAGTGTAAGTTACAGTCGGAACGTCCTGACTTTC; CDR3: CAWSVSYSRNVLTF
size: -; V: TRBV19; J: TRBJ1-3; D: -; DNA: TGTGCCAGTAGTCCAGACACTACCTCTGGAAACACCATATATTTT; CDR3: CASSPDTTSGNTIYF
size: few; V: TRBV18; J: TRBJ2-3; D: -; DNA: TGTGCCAGCTCACCAGGAGGACAGACCCATTGGACAGATACGCAGTATTTT; CDR3: CASSPGGQTHWTDTQYF
size: once; V: TRBV21-1; J: TRBJ2-7; D: -; DNA: TGTGCCAGCAGCAAGGGTAAGGCCCCGGGGCCCTACGAGCAGTACTTC; CDR3: CASSKGKAPGPYEQYF
size: -; V: TRBV5-1; J: TRBJ2-3; D: TRBD1; DNA: TGCGCCACCGGCCAAGACAGGGCCCCAGATACGCAGTATTTT; CDR3: CATGQDRAPDTQYF
size: -; V: TRBV19; J: TRBJ1-2; D: -; DNA: TGTGCCAGTAGTATAGGACAAGGGGGCTACACCTTC; CDR3: CASSIGQGGYTF
size: -; V: TRBV28; J: TRBJ1-1; D: TRBD1; DNA: TGTGCCAGCACGACAGGGGGGGTCACTGAAGCTTTCTTT; CDR3: CASTTGGVTEAFF
size: -; V: TRBV27; J: TRBJ2-7; D: -; DNA: TGTGCCAGCCCCACGGAGCAGGGGATATACGAGCAGTACTTC; CDR3: CASPTEQGIYEQYF
size: -; V: TRBV19; J: TRBJ2-1; D: TRBD1; DNA: TGTGCCAGTAGTATAGGAGGACAGGGGGATGAGCAGTTCTTC; CDR3: CASSIGGQGDEQFF
size: -; V: TRBV7-9; J: TRBJ2-3; D: TRBD1; DNA: TGTGCCAGCAGCTTAGATCTACAGGGGGACACAGATACGCAGTATTTT; CDR3: CASSLDLQGDTDTQYF
size: -; V: TRBV19; J: TRBJ2-1; D: -; DNA: TGTGCCAGTAAAAAGTCGGAACCCAATGAGCAGTTCTTC; CDR3: CASKKSEPNEQFF
size: -; V: TRBV19; J: TRBJ2-5; D: -; DNA: TGTGCCAGTAGTAAGTGGGAGGCCGGCATCGAGACCCAGTACTTC; CDR3: CASSKWEAGIETQYF
size: -; V: TRBV2; J: TRBJ2-1; D: -; DNA: TGTGCCAGCAGTGGGATAGGGGCGCCCTACAATGAGCAGTTCTTC; CDR3: CASSGIGAPYNEQFF
size: -; V: TRBV7-7; J: TRBJ2-1; D: -; DNA: TGTGCCAGCAGCGGCGGGACAGACAATGAGCAGTTCTTC; CDR3: CASSGGTDNEQFF
size: -; V: TRBV28; J: TRBJ1-6; D: -; DNA: TGTGCCAGCACTTTAGTCGAGTCTCGGAGACCCCTCCACTTT; CDR3: CASTLVESRRPLHF
size: -; V: TRBV5-1; J: TRBJ1-1; D: -; DNA: TGCGCCAGCAGCTTGTCAGTGATGAACACTGAAGCTTTCTTT; CDR3: CASSLSVMNTEAFF
size: -; V: TRBV5-5; J: TRBJ2-5; D: TRBD1; DNA: TGTGCCAGCAGCTTCACAGGGGGGAGAGAGACCCAGTACTTC; CDR3: CASSFTGGRETQYF
size: -; V: TRBV7-2; J: TRBJ1-2; D: TRBD1; DNA: TGTGCCAGTGACAGGGGGTTCGGAGGCTACACCTTC; CDR3: CASDRGFGGYTF
size: few; V: TRBV27; J: TRBJ2-1; D: TRBD2; DNA: TGTGCCAGCAGTTTATGGGTGGGAGGGCCTCATGAGCAGTTCTTC; CDR3: CASSLWVGGPHEQFF